This T cell receptor beta chain was identified during a study of technical replicates of blood from a handful of donors. Assay used: immunoSEQ multiplex PCR; TCRdb lists only in-frame clones, some missing. The table records around 60,000 clones, around 93% of them present only once. J lost 8 bases, V lost 6 bases, and 7 bases had no gene match. The germline gives CDR1 SGHTA, CDR2 FQGNSA. The CDR3 is made up of 15 amino acids. The sample taken for sequencing was PBMCs. The genes are TRBV7-2 and TRBJ2-1, with 13 bases identical to TRBD2. This clonotype was sampled from a human donor in good health. Some clones in this sample may be carry-over from other donors' samples. The CDR3 region is CASSTGLAGMYEQFF. The CDR3 nucleotides read TGTGCCAGCAGTACGGGACTAGCGGGAATGTATGAGCAGTTCTTC. The full variable domain, rest sourced from reference TRBV7-2 and TRBJ2-1, is GAGVSQSPSNKVTEKGKDVELRCDPISGHTALYWYRQSLGQGLEFLIYFQGNSAPDKSGLPSDRFSAERTGGSVSTLTIQRTQQEDSAVYLCASSTGLAGMYEQFFGPGTRLTVL.